This TCR beta chain was identified in a study of identical twins. This CDR3 is built from 13 residues. CDR1 SQVTM and CDR2 ANQGSEA come from the germline V gene. Unmatched junction bases numbered 5, after V lost 7 bases and J lost 3 bases. This clonotype has more than one count but fewer than ten. MiXCR, run by TCRdb on the 5' RACE reads, gives a single entry per CDR3 protein. Of 300,000 or so distinct CDR3 sequences listed, just under 9.5% are singletons. All donors were healthy, and all were Caucasian. These data were likewise used in another study, on yellow fever vaccine responses in identical twins.

The sequenced material came from CD8+ T cells sorted from blood. V gene TRBV29-1 combines with J gene TRBJ2-7; TRBD2 agrees at 11 bases. This sequence originates from a woman in her late teens or twenties in good health. CDR3 sequence reads: CSAFSGGDYEQYF. CDR3 bases: TGCAGCGCCTTTAGCGGGGGGGACTACGAGCAGTACTTC.